Here is one T cell receptor beta chain with its context. In the original processing: Estimation of nucleated cell counts was performed using reference gene primer amplification. Clones were sequenced by immunoSEQ multiplex PCR, and TCRdb holds only the in-frame ones, with some missing. V and J calls and clone size are those listed in that table; D and trimming were worked out from the DNA. This table has 270,000 or so clones, approximately 90% appearing once. The data originate from a study of blood T cell repertoires in COVID-19. Overall study: T cells, B-cell-depleted T cells, or PBMCs supplied cDNA or gDNA.

The V gene lost 0 bases and the J gene lost 1 base, with 10 bases spanning the gap. The CDR3 has 16 amino acids. Germline V CDR1 and CDR2: MRHNA, SNTAGT. This sequence originates from a man aged 35-49 years with acute or convalescent COVID-19. This chain links TRBV6-4 with TRBJ2-1; weak D call: TRBD1 (5 bases). The sequencing input was peripheral blood. The DNA of the CDR3 is TGTGCCAGCAGTGACTCATTTCAGGGATCCTACAATGAGCAGTTCTTC. Its protein is CASSDSFQGSYNEQFF.